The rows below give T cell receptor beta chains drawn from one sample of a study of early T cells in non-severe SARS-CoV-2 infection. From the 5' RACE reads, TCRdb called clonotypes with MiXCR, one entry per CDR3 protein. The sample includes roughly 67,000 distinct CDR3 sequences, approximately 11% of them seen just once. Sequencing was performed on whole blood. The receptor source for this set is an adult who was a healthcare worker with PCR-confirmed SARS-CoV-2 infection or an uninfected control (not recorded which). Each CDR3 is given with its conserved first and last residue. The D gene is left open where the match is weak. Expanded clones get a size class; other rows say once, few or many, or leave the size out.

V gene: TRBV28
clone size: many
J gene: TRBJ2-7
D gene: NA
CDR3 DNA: TGTGCCAGCGCCCAGGGTACCTACGAGCAGTACTTC
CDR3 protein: CASAQGTYEQYF

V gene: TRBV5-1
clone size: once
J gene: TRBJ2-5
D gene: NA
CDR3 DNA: TGCGCCAGCAGTCAGGACGGGTCTGCCCAGTACTTC
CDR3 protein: CASSQDGSAQYF

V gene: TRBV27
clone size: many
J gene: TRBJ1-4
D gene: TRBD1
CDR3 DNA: TGTGCCAGCAGGCGACAGGGGGGAAATGAAAAACTGTTTTTT
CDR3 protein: CASRRQGGNEKLFF

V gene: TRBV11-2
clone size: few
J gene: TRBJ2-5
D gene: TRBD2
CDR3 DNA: TGTGCCAGCAGCCCTCAATCCGGGACTAGCGTTAGAGACCAAGAGACCCAGTACTTC
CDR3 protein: CASSPQSGTSVRDQETQYF

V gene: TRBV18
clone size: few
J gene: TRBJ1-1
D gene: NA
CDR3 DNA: TGTGCCAGCTCACCACCGACAGACACTGAAGCTTTCTTT
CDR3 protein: CASSPPTDTEAFF

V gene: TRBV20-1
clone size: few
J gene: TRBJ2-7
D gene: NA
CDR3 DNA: TGCAGTGCTAGAGCGAACCACGCAACTAGCTTAGACTACGAGCAGTACTTC
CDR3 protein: CSARANHATSLDYEQYF

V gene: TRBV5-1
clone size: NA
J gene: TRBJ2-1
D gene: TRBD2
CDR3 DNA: TGCGCCAGCCGGGGACTAGCGGGAGTTGAGCAGTTCTTC
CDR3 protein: CASRGLAGVEQFF

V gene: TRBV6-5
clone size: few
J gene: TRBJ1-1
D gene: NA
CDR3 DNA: TGTGCCAGCAGTTCTATTCCGCAACAGGGGAACACTGAAGCTTTCTTT
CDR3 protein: CASSSIPQQGNTEAFF

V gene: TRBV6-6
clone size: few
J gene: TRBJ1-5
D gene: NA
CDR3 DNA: TGTGCCAGCAGTTACTCGGATCAGCCCCAGCATTTT
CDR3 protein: CASSYSDQPQHF

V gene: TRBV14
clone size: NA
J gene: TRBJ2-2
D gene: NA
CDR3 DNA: TGTGCCACCCGGGGATACACCGGGGAGCTGTTTTTT
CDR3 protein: CATRGYTGELFF

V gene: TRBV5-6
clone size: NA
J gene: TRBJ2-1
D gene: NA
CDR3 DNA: TGTGCCAGCAGCTTGGCCCATCGAAGCTCCTACAATGAGCAGTTCTTC
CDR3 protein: CASSLAHRSSYNEQFF

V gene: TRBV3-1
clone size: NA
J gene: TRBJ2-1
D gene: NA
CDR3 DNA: TGTGCCAGCAGACGTGGTGGGAGCGGCTACAATGAGCAGTTCTTC
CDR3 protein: CASRRGGSGYNEQFF

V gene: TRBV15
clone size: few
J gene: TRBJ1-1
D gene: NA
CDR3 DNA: TGTGCCACCAGCTGGTCACAGTCGAACACTGAAGCTTTCTTT
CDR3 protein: CATSWSQSNTEAFF

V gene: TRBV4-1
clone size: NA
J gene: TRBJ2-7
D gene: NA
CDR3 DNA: TGCGCCAGCAGCCAGACCTGGGCAGGGGCGTACGAGCAGTACTTC
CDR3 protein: CASSQTWAGAYEQYF

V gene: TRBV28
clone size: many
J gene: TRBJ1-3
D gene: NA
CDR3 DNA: TGTGCCAGCCATAAGCCGGATGGAAACACCATATATTTT
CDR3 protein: CASHKPDGNTIYF

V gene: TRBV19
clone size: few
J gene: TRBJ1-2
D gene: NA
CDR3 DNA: TGTGCCAGTAGTCCCCTGGCAGTGAACTATGGCTACACCTTC
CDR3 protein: CASSPLAVNYGYTF

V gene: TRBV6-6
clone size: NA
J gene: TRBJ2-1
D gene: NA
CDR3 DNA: TGTGCCAGCACCACGCAGGGAGATGAGCAGTTCTTC
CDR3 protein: CASTTQGDEQFF

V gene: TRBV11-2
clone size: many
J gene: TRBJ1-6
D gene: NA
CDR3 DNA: TGTGCCAGCAGCTTCCAGACGGGAGGCAGGGCACGCTCACCCCTCCACTTT
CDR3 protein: CASSFQTGGRARSPLHF

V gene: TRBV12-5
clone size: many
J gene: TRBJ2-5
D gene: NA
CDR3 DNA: TGTGCTAGTGTTGGACGTCGGGAGACCCAGTACTTC
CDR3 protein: CASVGRRETQYF

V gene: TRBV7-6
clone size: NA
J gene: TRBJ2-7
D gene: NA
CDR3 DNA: TGTGCCAGCAGCTTCGACAGATTAAGCTACGAGCAGTACTTC
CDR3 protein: CASSFDRLSYEQYF

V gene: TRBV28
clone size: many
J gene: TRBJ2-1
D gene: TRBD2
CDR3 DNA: TGTGCCAGCAGTTTCGAATTAGCGGGAGGGCCGTCTGAGCAGTTCTTC
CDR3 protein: CASSFELAGGPSEQFF

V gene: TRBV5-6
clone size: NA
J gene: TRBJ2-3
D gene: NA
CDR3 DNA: TGTGCCAGCAGCTCGGGACATTACACAGATACGCAGTATTTT
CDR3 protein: CASSSGHYTDTQYF

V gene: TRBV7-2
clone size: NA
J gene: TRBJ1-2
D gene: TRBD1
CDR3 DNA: TGTGCCAGCAGCGAAAGGACAGGGGACGGCTATGGCTACACCTTC
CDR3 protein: CASSERTGDGYGYTF

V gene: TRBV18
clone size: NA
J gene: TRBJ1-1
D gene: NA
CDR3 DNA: TGTGCCAGCTCACCTTTGGCGGATATGAACACTGAAGCTTTCTTT
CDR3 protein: CASSPLADMNTEAFF

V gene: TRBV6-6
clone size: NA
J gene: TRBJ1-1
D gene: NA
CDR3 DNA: TGTGCCAGCAGTGAACAGGCCACGGCAGCTTTCTTT
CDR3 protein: CASSEQATAAFF

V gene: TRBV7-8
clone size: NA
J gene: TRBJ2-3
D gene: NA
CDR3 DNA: TGTGCCAGCAGCAACGGGACTCTCACAGATACGCAGTATTTT
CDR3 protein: CASSNGTLTDTQYF

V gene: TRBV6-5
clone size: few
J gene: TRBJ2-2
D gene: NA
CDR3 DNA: TGTGCCAGCAGTGGAACAGGGATGGAGCTGTTTTTT
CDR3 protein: CASSGTGMELFF

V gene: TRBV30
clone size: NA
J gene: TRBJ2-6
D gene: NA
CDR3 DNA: TGTGCCTGGAGTAGAGGCTCTGGGGCCAACGTCCTGACTTTC
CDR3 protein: CAWSRGSGANVLTF

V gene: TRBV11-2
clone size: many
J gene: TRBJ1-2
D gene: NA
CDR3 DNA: TGTGCCAGCAGCTCCCTGCCTATCGGGGTTGGCTACACCTTC
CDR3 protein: CASSSLPIGVGYTF

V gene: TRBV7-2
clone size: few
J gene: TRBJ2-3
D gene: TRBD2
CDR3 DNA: TGTGCCAGCAGCCTAGGGACTAGCGGCACAGATACGCAGTATTTT
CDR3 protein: CASSLGTSGTDTQYF

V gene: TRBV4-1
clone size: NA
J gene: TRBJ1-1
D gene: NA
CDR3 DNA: TGCGCCAGCAGCTGGGAGTTGAACACTGAAGCTTTCTTT
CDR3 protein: CASSWELNTEAFF

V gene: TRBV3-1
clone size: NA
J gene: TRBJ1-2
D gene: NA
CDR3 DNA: TGTGCCAGCAGCCCTGACAGGAGACCTAACTATGGCTACACCTTC
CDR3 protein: CASSPDRRPNYGYTF

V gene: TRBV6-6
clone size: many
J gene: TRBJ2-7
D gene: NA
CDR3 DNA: TGTGCCAGCAAACCATCTCCCGGACGTGACTACGAGCAGTACTTC
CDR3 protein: CASKPSPGRDYEQYF

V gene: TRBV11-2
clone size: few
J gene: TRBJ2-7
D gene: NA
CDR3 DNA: TGTGCCAGCAGCTTACTCCTGGACAAACCATACCCGTCCTACGAGCAGTACTTC
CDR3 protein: CASSLLLDKPYPSYEQYF

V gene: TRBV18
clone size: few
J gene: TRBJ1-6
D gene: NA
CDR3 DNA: TGTGCCAGCTCACCCAACCTAGCAGGGGAAAATTCACCCCTCCACTTT
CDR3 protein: CASSPNLAGENSPLHF